This T cell receptor beta chain was observed in a study of T-cell reconstitution after alpha-beta-depleted transplantation in children. Study-wide points: Diversity of TCRbeta at day 60 was high in some patients, arising from surviving recipient T cells and thymic progenitors. The study reportedly traced alpha-beta T cells about two months after transplant to several hundred expanded graft clones. Diversity and T-cell counts at one year after transplant derived mostly from new T cells.

Unique molecular identifiers were built into the TCRbeta library. TCRdb reprocessed the PCR reads via MiXCR and lists one record per CDR3 protein. Found here are 200,000 to 300,000 distinct CDR3 sequences, around 8% of them singletons; the top ten hold roughly 6%. Many counts were recorded for this clonotype. Its specificity is not known. The germline CDR1 and CDR2 sequences are ENHRY and SYGVKD. The V and J ends lost 3 bases and 0 bases respectively, with 18 bases between them. This CDR3 comprises 18 residues. The rearrangement uses TRBV10-3 and TRBJ2-1; D not certain. Sequenced here: PBMCs, mostly from graft donor cells, sampled 180 days after TCRalphabeta/CD19-depleted stem cell transplant. This receptor was taken from a male patient between 5 and 17 years old who had a stem cell transplant for acute lymphoblastic leukemia, so the T cells may come from the graft donor. CDR3: CAISDEAAGPSSYNEQFF. CDR3 bases: TGTGCCATCAGTGATGAGGCCGCAGGTCCAAGCTCCTACAATGAGCAGTTCTTC.